These 6 T cell receptor beta chains were sequenced from one sample in a study of technical replicates of blood from a few donors. Produced via immunoSEQ multiplex PCR; TCRdb's table is partial and in-frame only. The sample comprises 15,000 or so clones, about nine tenths of which are singletons, and approximately 11% rests with the top ten. Material for sequencing was PBMCs. Source of these receptors: a human donor in good health.

The rearrangement uses TRBV9 and TRBJ2-7; the match to TRBD2 covers 9 bases. Per the germline V gene, CDR1 is SGDLS and CDR2 is YYNGEE. V was pared by 4 bases and J by 3 bases, with 5 bases of the junction left unmatched. CDR3 size: 14 residues. This chain's CDR3 is CASSPRTSDYEQYF. The CDR3 nucleotides are TGTGCCAGCAGCCCCAGGACTAGCGACTACGAGCAGTACTTC.

The chain combines TRBV18 with TRBJ1-1, with TRBD1 matching 9 bases. Germline CDR1 reads KGHSH; CDR2 reads LQKENI. CDR3 length equals 16 residues. The V segment lost 3 bases and the J segment 1 base; nucleotides outside the gene matches: 6. For the CDR3, the DNA is TGTGCCAGCTCACCCTCGTCGGACAGGGGGAACACTGAAGCTTTCTTT. As protein: CASSPSSDRGNTEAFF.

The genes are TRBV7-2 and TRBJ2-7; no firm D call. This CDR3 is built from 13 residues. From germline, CDR1 is SGHTA and CDR2 FQGNSA. Trimming removed 5 bases at V and 7 bases at J, with 15 bases between. The CDR3 loop reads CASSRARRLEQYF. CDR3 in DNA: TGTGCCAGCAGCCGTGCCAGGCGCCTGGAGCAGTACTTC. Using reference TRBV7-2 and TRBJ2-7 for the parts outside the CDR3, the full variable domain is GAGVSQSPSNKVTEKGKDVELRCDPISGHTALYWYRQSLGQGLEFLIYFQGNSAPDKSGLPSDRFSAERTGGSVSTLTIQRTQQEDSAVYLCASSRARRLEQYFGPGTRLTVT.

CDR3 DNA sequence: TGCAGTGCTAGGTCCGGAGAGACCCAGTACTTC. Protein sequence: CSARSGETQYF. The rearrangement joins TRBV20-1 to TRBJ2-5; D is unclear. Trimming took 3 bases from V and 4 from J, leaving 6 bases between them. The CDR3 contains 11 residues. Per the germline V gene, CDR1 is DFQATT and CDR2 is SNEGSKA (reference sequence).

The genes are TRBV27 and TRBJ2-2; TRBD2 agrees at 7 bases. This CDR3 region has 18 residues. CDR1 and CDR2 (germline): MNHEY, SMNVEV (reference sequence). The junction had 9 bases not matched to a gene; V was cut back by 2 bases and J by 0 bases. For the CDR3, the DNA is TGTGCCAGCAGTTTAGGACTAGAAATTGATGCGAACACCGGGGAGCTGTTTTTT. It is translated as CASSLGLEIDANTGELFF.

V usage is TRBV7-9 and J usage is TRBJ2-1; a possible D gene is TRBD2 (7 bases). There are 15 residues in the CDR3. CDR1 and CDR2 from the germline V gene are SEHNR and FQNEAQ (reference sequence). Trimming left V 4 bases short and J 8 bases short, with 18 bases between. CDR3 protein: CASSSPLAAGDEQFF. DNA for the CDR3: TGTGCCAGCAGCTCACCCCTAGCGGCAGGGGATGAGCAGTTCTTC.